This entry describes one T cell receptor beta chain. Its antigen is not identified. Noted time point: blood from clinic visit 5 months post-surgery; TSC patient then seizure free. Before surgery, patients took at least one anti-epileptic drug. V was clipped by 5 bases and J by 4 bases, with 8 bases between them. The CDR3 totals 12 residues. Germline CDR1 reads LNHDA; CDR2 reads SQIVND (reference sequence). The entry originates in a study of brain T cells in children with intractable seizures. Sequencing used immunoSEQ multiplex PCR; TCRdb keeps in-frame clones, though not all of them. This sample has 300,000 to 400,000 clones, with over 90% found just once. Overall study findings and caveats: HCMV serostatus was not known, and viral specificity came from CDR3 similarity only.

The origin of this receptor is a boy under two years old with tuberous sclerosis and intractable seizures. The chain couples TRBV19 to TRBJ1-2; D not resolved. This material consisted of peripheral blood, taken 5 to 6 months after surgery. In DNA, the CDR3 is TGTGCCAGTAGTTCCCGGTCCTATGGCTACACCTTC. Translating gives CASSSRSYGYTF.